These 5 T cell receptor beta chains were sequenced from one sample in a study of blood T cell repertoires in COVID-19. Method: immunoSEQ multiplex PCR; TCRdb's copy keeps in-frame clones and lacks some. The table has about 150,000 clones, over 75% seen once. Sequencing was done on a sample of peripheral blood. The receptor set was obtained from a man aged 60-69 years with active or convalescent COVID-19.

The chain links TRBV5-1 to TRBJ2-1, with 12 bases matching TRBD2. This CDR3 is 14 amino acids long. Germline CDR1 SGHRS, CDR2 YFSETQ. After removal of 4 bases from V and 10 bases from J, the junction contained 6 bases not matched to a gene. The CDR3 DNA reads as TGCGCCAGCAGCCCCCGACTAGCGGGAGAAGAGCAGTTCTTC. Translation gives CASSPRLAGEEQFF.

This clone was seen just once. In DNA, the CDR3 is TGTGCCAGCAGCCTCCGGGGGGGCTTTAATGGCTACACCTTC. It codes for CASSLRGGFNGYTF. This chain joins TRBV7-9 and TRBJ1-2, with a tentative D call TRBD1 (6 bases). The CDR3 has 14 amino acids. V was clipped by 5 bases and J by 6 bases, with 16 bases between them. Germline V gene sequence: CDR1 SEHNR, CDR2 FQNEAQ (reference sequence).

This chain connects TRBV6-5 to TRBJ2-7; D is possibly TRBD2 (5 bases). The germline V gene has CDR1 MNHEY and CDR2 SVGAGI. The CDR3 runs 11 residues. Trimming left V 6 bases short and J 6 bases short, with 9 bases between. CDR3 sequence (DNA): TGTGCCAGCAGACTCGCGGGCGAGCAGTACTTC. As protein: CASRLAGEQYF.

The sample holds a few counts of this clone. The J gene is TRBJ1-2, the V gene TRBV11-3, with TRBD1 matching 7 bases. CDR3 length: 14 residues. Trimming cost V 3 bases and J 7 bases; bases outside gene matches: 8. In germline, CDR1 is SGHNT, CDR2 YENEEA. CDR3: CASSFDSGGCGYTF. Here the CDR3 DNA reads TGTGCCAGCAGCTTCGACTCAGGGGGGTGTGGCTACACCTTC.

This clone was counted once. Here the CDR3 DNA reads TGTGCCAGCAGCCTAACTGGGACAGGGAATTCACCCCTCCACTTT. Amino acids: CASSLTGTGNSPLHF. V and J are TRBV4-2 and TRBJ1-6; TRBD1 matches 9 bases. V shed 4 bases and J 7 bases; nucleotides not matched to a gene: 5. The CDR3 loop spans 15 amino acids. Germline CDR1 reads LGHNA; CDR2 reads YNFKEQ.